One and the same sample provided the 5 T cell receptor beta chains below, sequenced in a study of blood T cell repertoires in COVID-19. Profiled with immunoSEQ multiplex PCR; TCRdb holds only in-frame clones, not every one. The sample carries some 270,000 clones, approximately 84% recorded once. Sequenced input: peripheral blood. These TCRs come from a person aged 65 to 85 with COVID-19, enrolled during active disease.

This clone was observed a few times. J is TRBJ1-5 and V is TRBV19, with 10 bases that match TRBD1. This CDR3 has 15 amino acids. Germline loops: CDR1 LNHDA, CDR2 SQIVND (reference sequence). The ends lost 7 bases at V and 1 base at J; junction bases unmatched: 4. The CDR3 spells CASNWGQGSNQPQHF. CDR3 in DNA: TGTGCCAGTAACTGGGGACAGGGGAGCAATCAGCCCCAGCATTTT.

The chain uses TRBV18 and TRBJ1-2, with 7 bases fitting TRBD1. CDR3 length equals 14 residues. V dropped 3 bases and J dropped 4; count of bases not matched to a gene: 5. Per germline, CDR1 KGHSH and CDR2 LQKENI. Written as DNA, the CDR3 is TGTGCCAGCTCACCTGGAGGGGGCCTCTATGGCTACACCTTC. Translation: CASSPGGGLYGYTF.

The CDR3: CASHGVTGSNQPQHF. In DNA form, the CDR3 reads TGTGCCAGCCACGGGGTTACAGGGTCCAATCAGCCCCAGCATTTT. The chain employs TRBV6-5 and TRBJ1-5, with a weak D call TRBD1 (6 bases). V dropped 8 bases and J dropped 3 bases, with 17 bases sitting between them. Germline V CDR1 and CDR2: MNHEY, SVGAGI. The CDR3 spans 15 residues.

In DNA form, the CDR3 reads TGTGCCAACCAAGGCGGGGCCTACGAGCAGTACTTC. It yields the protein CANQGGAYEQYF. This sequence joins TRBV2 and TRBJ2-7, with D perhaps matching TRBD2 (6 bases). Per germline, CDR1 SNHLY and CDR2 FYNNEI. V dropped 10 bases and J dropped 2 bases, with 12 bases sitting between them. The CDR3 extends over 12 amino acids.

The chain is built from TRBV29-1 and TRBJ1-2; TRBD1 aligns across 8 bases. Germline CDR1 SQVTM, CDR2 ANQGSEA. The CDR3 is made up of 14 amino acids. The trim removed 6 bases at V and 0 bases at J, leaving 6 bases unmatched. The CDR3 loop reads CSVRQGLSNYGYTF. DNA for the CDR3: TGCAGCGTACGACAGGGGCTATCTAACTATGGCTACACCTTC.